This T cell receptor (beta chain) came from a study of cytomegalovirus exposure and HLA in healthy donors. Study observations and caveats: Under in vitro conditions, three CMV-associated chains were confirmed as specific for CMV antigens. It was 150 to 200 TCR beta chains that were listed as cytomegalovirus-associated. The dataset shows that most TCR sequences were rare, while some public TCRs occurred in many donors.

V lost 7 bases, J lost 0 bases, and 6 bases stayed unmatched. The CDR3 has 14 amino acids. The germline V gene has CDR1 GTSNPN and CDR2 SVGIG (reference sequence). Assay used: immunoSEQ multiplex PCR; TCRdb lists only in-frame clones, some missing. Of approximately 150,000 clones listed, 85% to 90% are singletons. In regard to this clone: Its target is not known.

Sequences were obtained from PBMCs. The receptor was isolated from a woman aged 18-29 years in good health and CMV-seropositive. The V gene is TRBV30, the J gene TRBJ1-5, with TRBD1 matching 7 bases. CDR3 sequence: CAYRQGYSNQPQHF. The CDR3 DNA is TGTGCCTACCGACAGGGTTATAGCAATCAGCCCCAGCATTTT.